What follows are 27 T cell receptor beta chains derived from one specimen sequenced in a study of blood T cell repertoires in COVID-19. The data were produced by immunoSEQ multiplex PCR, yet TCRdb's version contains in-frame clones alone and is incomplete. The table has about 26,000 clones, less than 85% seen once. Source material: peripheral blood. Receptors originate from a human donor in a cohort sampled during active COVID-19.

The rearrangement uses TRBV19 and TRBJ1-1; tentatively, D is TRBD1 (6 bases). V shed 7 bases and J shed 3 bases, with 15 bases lying between them. The CDR3 spans 14 residues. Germline CDR1 reads LNHDA; CDR2 reads SQIVND (reference sequence). CDR3 loop: CASKDWDIDTEAFF. In nucleotides, the CDR3 is TGTGCCAGTAAGGATTGGGACATAGACACTGAAGCTTTCTTT.

The rearrangement uses TRBV6-6 and TRBJ2-3; 9 positions match TRBD1. This CDR3 spans 16 amino acids. V lost 6 bases, J lost 3 bases, and 10 bases stayed unmatched. Germline values: CDR1 MNHNY, CDR2 SVGAGI (reference sequence). The CDR3 sequence: CASRRPGQGGTDTQYF. The CDR3 DNA sequence: TGTGCCAGCAGACGCCCGGGACAGGGTGGGACAGATACGCAGTATTTT.

This clone was counted only a few times. V usage is TRBV4-1 and J usage is TRBJ1-2; TRBD1 matches 9 bases. This CDR3 has 15 amino acids. The J segment lost 3 bases and the V segment lost 0 bases, leaving 2 bases of the junction unmatched. Per the germline V gene, CDR1 is MGHRA and CDR2 is YSYEKL. The chain's CDR3 is CASSQEGTGHYGYTF. CDR3 in DNA: TGCGCCAGCAGCCAAGAAGGGACAGGGCACTATGGCTACACCTTC.

V usage is TRBV6-2 or TRBV6-3 and J usage is TRBJ2-3; 9 bases match TRBD2. The CDR3 spans 15 residues. Germline loops: CDR1 MNHEY, CDR2 SVGEGT. V trimming: 3 bases; J trimming: 5 bases; junction bases outside the gene matches: 6. CDR3 sequence reads: CASSYLGLARDTQYF. The CDR3 bases are TGTGCCAGCAGTTATCTGGGACTAGCTAGAGATACGCAGTATTTT.

This clone was counted a few times. The rearrangement uses TRBV6-5 and TRBJ2-7; D is uncertain. The ends were cut back, 5 bases at V and 0 bases at J, with 11 bases in the middle. CDR1 and CDR2 (germline): MNHEY, SVGAGI. There are 14 residues in the CDR3. As DNA, the CDR3 is TGTGCCAGCAGTACGACACTCAGCTCCTACGAGCAGTACTTC. Translation: CASSTTLSSYEQYF.

V gene TRBV9 combines with J gene TRBJ2-1, with 8 bases that match TRBD2. The trim removed 5 bases at V and 4 bases at J, leaving 2 bases unmatched. Germline lookup yields CDR1 SGDLS and CDR2 YYNGEE. The CDR3 runs 13 residues. For the CDR3, the DNA is TGTGCCAGCAGTAGCGGGGCTTACAATGAGCAGTTCTTC. Encoded protein: CASSSGAYNEQFF.

V usage is TRBV19 and J usage is TRBJ1-2; D uncertain. Per the germline V gene, CDR1 is LNHDA and CDR2 is SQIVND (reference sequence). The CDR3 is 14 residues long. Trimming stripped 7 bases from V and 5 bases from J, with 17 bases between. In DNA, the CDR3 is TGTGCCAGTACTTCACCCGGAGCGGTTTATGGCTACACCTTC. Its translation: CASTSPGAVYGYTF.

The chain joins TRBV28 to TRBJ2-1; the match to TRBD2 covers 9 bases. CDR1 MDHEN and CDR2 SYDVKM come from the germline V gene. The CDR3 contains 16 residues. Trimming at V came to 7 bases and at J to 12 bases, leaving 19 bases not matched to a gene. The CDR3 loop reads CASIPGGRATILGQFF. DNA of the CDR3: TGTGCCAGCATCCCTGGCGGGAGGGCTACCATACTTGGGCAGTTCTTC.

CDR3: CASISGGRGEQFF. CDR3 nucleotide sequence: TGTGCCAGCATTTCAGGGGGCCGGGGGGAGCAGTTCTTC. V and J are TRBV28 and TRBJ2-1, with 8 bases fitting TRBD1. Germline-derived CDR1 and CDR2 are MDHEN and SYDVKM. This CDR3 is built from 13 residues. V dropped 7 bases and J dropped 10; count of bases not matched to a gene: 9.

This chain connects TRBV7-3 to TRBJ2-3; 9 bases line up with TRBD1. The germline CDR1 and CDR2 sequences are SGHTA and FQGTGA. The CDR3 length is 15 residues. V gave up 5 bases and J gave up 3 bases; unmatched junction bases: 6. CDR3 region: CASSPDRGWTDTQYF. The CDR3, as DNA: TGTGCCAGCAGCCCGGACAGGGGATGGACAGATACGCAGTATTTT.

CDR3 protein: CASRKTGGRLGEQYF. In DNA form, the CDR3 reads TGTGCCAGCAGGAAAACAGGGGGTCGGCTCGGCGAGCAGTACTTC. This chain uses TRBV28 with TRBJ2-7; 8 bases are shared with TRBD1. The CDR3 runs to 15 residues. Germline assignment: CDR1 MDHEN and CDR2 SYDVKM. Trimming took 6 bases from V and 6 from J; bases not matched to a gene: 13.

V usage is TRBV4-1 and J usage is TRBJ2-7; D gene unclear. CDR1 is MGHRA and CDR2 is YSYEKL in the germline V gene. This CDR3 is 13 amino acids long. V lost 0 bases, J lost 3 bases, and 6 bases lay in between. Written as DNA, the CDR3 is TGCGCCAGCAGCCAAGAACCCTACTACGAGCAGTACTTC. Protein product: CASSQEPYYEQYF.

The chain has TRBV6-6 and TRBJ2-2; 9 bases agree with TRBD1. With 7 bases clipped from V and 4 bases from J, the junction kept 10 bases outside the gene matches. In germline, CDR1 is MNHNY, CDR2 SVGAGI (reference sequence). This CDR3 spans 16 amino acids. The CDR3: CASNLGPGQGTGELFF. CDR3 nucleotides: TGTGCCAGCAACCTGGGACCGGGACAGGGCACCGGGGAGCTGTTTTTT.

J is TRBJ2-7 and V is TRBV6-5; the D is unclear. The V end lost 6 bases, the J end lost 3 bases, and 12 bases lay between the germline ends. Germline V gene sequence: CDR1 MNHEY, CDR2 SVGAGI. This CDR3 contains 13 residues. The CDR3 here is CASSRNSFYEQYF. The DNA of the CDR3 is TGTGCCAGCAGCCGGAACAGCTTCTACGAGCAGTACTTC.

The CDR3 DNA reads TGTGCCAGCAGCCCCGACAGGGGGCGAAGAGATACGCAGTATTTT. Translation: CASSPDRGRRDTQYF. V gene TRBV7-2 combines with J gene TRBJ2-3, with 10 bases fitting TRBD1. V lost 5 bases, J lost 5 bases, and 7 bases stayed unmatched. The CDR3 is 15 residues long. In germline, CDR1 is SGHTA, CDR2 FQGNSA.

The CDR3 coding sequence is TGTGCCAGCAGTTACTCGTACGGGGAGCTGTTTTTT. As protein: CASSYSYGELFF. V gene TRBV6-5 combines with J gene TRBJ2-2; D unclear. CDR1 and CDR2 from the germline V gene are MNHEY and SVGAGI. V lost 0 bases and J 7 bases, leaving 3 bases between the germline ends. The CDR3 is made up of 12 amino acids.

In DNA form, the CDR3 reads TGTGCCAGCAGCTTAGGTGTTAGCGGGAGTGAGACCCAGTACTTC. Protein product: CASSLGVSGSETQYF. This chain joins TRBV7-9 and TRBJ2-5, with TRBD2 identical over 9 bases. The CDR3 loop spans 15 amino acids. J was trimmed by 5 bases and V by 1 base; bases with no gene match: 5. CDR1 and CDR2 from the germline V gene are SEHNR and FQNEAQ (reference sequence).

CDR3 sequence reads: CASSSTGTGGPYEQYF. The DNA of the CDR3 is TGTGCCAGCAGCTCTACCGGGACAGGGGGCCCCTACGAGCAGTACTTC. The V gene is TRBV7-2, the J gene TRBJ2-7; TRBD1 aligns across 12 bases. The junction had 6 bases not matched to a gene; V was cut back by 4 bases and J by 2 bases. The CDR3 has 16 residues. The V gene's germline CDR1 is SGHTA and CDR2 FQGNSA.

The gene calls are TRBV5-1 and TRBJ1-1, with 7 bases aligning to TRBD1. Trimming took 4 bases from V and 1 from J; bases not matched to a gene: 4. Germline V gene data show CDR1 as SGHRS and CDR2 as YFSETQ. The CDR3 is made up of 14 amino acids. This chain's CDR3 is CASSVGTANTEAFF. For the CDR3, the DNA is TGCGCCAGCAGCGTCGGGACAGCGAACACTGAAGCTTTCTTT. The full variable domain, rest sourced from reference TRBV5-1 and TRBJ1-1, is KAGVTQTPRYLIKTRGQQVTLSCSPISGHRSVSWYQQTPGQGLQFLFEYFSETQRNKGNFPGRFSGRQFSNSRSEMNVSTLELGDSALYLCASSVGTANTEAFFGQGTRLTVV.

The chain couples TRBV7-2 to TRBJ2-3; TRBD1 aligns across 8 bases. Germline loops: CDR1 SGHTA, CDR2 FQGNSA. CDR3 length: 15 residues. V shed 4 bases and J 3 bases; nucleotides not matched to a gene: 6. The CDR3 DNA reads TGTGCCAGCAGCTACGACAGGGGTCCTACAGATACGCAGTATTTT. This translates into CASSYDRGPTDTQYF.

This chain joins TRBV24-1 and TRBJ2-2, with 8 bases identical to TRBD1. CDR1 and CDR2 (germline): KGHDR, SFDVKD. Germline trimming cut 4 bases from V and 4 bases from J; bases unmatched to any gene: 4. The CDR3 runs to 15 residues. The CDR3 spells CATSDPRGRTGELFF. For the CDR3, the DNA is TGTGCCACCAGTGACCCCAGGGGGCGCACCGGGGAGCTGTTTTTT.

This clone showed up just a few times. The rearrangement uses TRBV28 and TRBJ1-1, with a weak D call TRBD1 (5 bases). The germline CDR1 and CDR2 sequences are MDHEN and SYDVKM. The ends were cut back, 3 bases at V and 0 bases at J, with 8 bases in the middle. CDR3 length equals 14 residues. The CDR3 DNA reads as TGTGCCAGCAGTTTGGGGCCGATGAACACTGAAGCTTTCTTT. This translates into CASSLGPMNTEAFF.

The chain employs TRBV6-5 and TRBJ1-2; 7 bases are a match to TRBD1. The CDR3 is 15 amino acids. J was trimmed by 4 bases and V by 7 bases; bases with no gene match: 12. The germline CDR1 and CDR2 sequences are MNHEY and SVGAGI. Here the CDR3 reads CASTLLPGQAYGYTF. The CDR3 coding sequence is TGTGCCAGCACCCTATTACCAGGACAGGCCTATGGCTACACCTTC.

The chain recombines TRBV27 with TRBJ2-5; D is perhaps TRBD1 (5 bases). The CDR3 covers 13 residues. CDR1 MNHEY and CDR2 SMNVEV come from the germline V gene (reference sequence). The V gene lost 4 bases and the J gene lost 6 bases, with 12 bases spanning the gap. The CDR3 bases are TGTGCCAGCAGTTCAGGGTCCGGACAGACCCAGTACTTC. Translated: CASSSGSGQTQYF.

The V gene is TRBV2, the J gene TRBJ1-5, with TRBD1 matching 8 bases. With V trimmed by 6 bases and J by 2 bases, 6 bases remained unmatched. The CDR3 runs 15 residues. CDR1 and CDR2 (germline): SNHLY, FYNNEI. Here the CDR3 reads CASSRTGTGNQPQHF. CDR3 nucleotide sequence: TGTGCCAGCAGCCGGACAGGGACGGGCAATCAGCCCCAGCATTTT.

The V and J genes are TRBV18 and TRBJ2-7; 8 bases fit TRBD2. V lost 3 bases, J lost 2 bases, and 24 bases stayed unmatched. CDR1 KGHSH and CDR2 LQKENI come from the germline V gene. CDR3 length: 21 residues. CDR3 sequence (DNA): TGTGCCAGCTCACCCGACCCCTTTAGGACGGGAGGGCTTCCGGCCCCCTACGAGCAGTACTTC. Translated: CASSPDPFRTGGLPAPYEQYF.

This clone was observed a handful of times. The V gene is TRBV28, the J gene TRBJ1-1; D is possibly TRBD1 (5 bases). Germline CDR1 reads MDHEN; CDR2 reads SYDVKM. V gave up 5 bases and J gave up 0 bases, with 13 bases separating them. The CDR3 spans 15 residues. CDR3 in amino acids: CASSGRGGMNTEAFF. CDR3 in DNA: TGTGCCAGCAGTGGGAGGGGCGGGATGAACACTGAAGCTTTCTTT.